This is a list of T cell receptor beta chains from one sample in a study of T cells in Graves' hyperthyroidism and ophthalmopathy. TCRdb recomputed calls from the multiplex PCR reads with MiXCR, one row per CDR3 protein. The sample lists fewer than 700,000 distinct CDR3 sequences, roughly 15% occurring once. Sequencing was performed on blood. The receptors were gathered from a woman under 40 with Graves' hyperthyroidism. Each CDR3 is given with its conserved first and last residue. The order of the fields is V gene, clone size, CDR3 length, D gene, J gene, CDR3 protein, CDR3 DNA. D genes are given only for firm matches. Not every row has a clone size; where given, it reads once, few, many or a size class.

>TRBV2|many|13|.|TRBJ1-5
CASRRGGNQPQHF
TGTGCCAGCCGGAGGGGGGGGAATCAGCCCCAGCATTTT
>TRBV12-3/TRBV12-4|many|12|.|TRBJ2-1
CASSPMGNEQFF
TGTGCCAGCAGCCCTATGGGCAATGAGCAGTTCTTC
>TRBV20-1|few|13|.|TRBJ2-5
CSARDGTRETQYF
TGCAGTGCTAGAGATGGTACTCGGGAGACCCAGTACTTC
>TRBV27|many|15|TRBD2|TRBJ2-7
CASSYTTSGIYEQYF
TGTGCCAGCAGTTACACGACTAGCGGGATCTACGAGCAGTACTTC
>TRBV6-1|many|16|TRBD2|TRBJ2-1
CASSNLATSGSGEQFF
TGTGCCAGCAGTAATTTGGCGACTAGCGGGAGTGGTGAGCAGTTCTTC
>TRBV19|few|14|TRBD2|TRBJ2-1
CASSIDLAGPEQFF
TGTGCCAGTAGCATCGATCTAGCGGGACCCGAGCAGTTCTTC
>TRBV28|many|14|.|TRBJ2-5
CASSFTGAQETQYF
TGTGCCAGCAGCTTTACGGGGGCACAAGAGACCCAGTACTTC
>TRBV7-3|many|16|.|TRBJ2-2
CASSALGGDDERELFF
TGTGCCAGCAGCGCCCTTGGCGGGGACGATGAAAGGGAGCTGTTTTTT
>TRBV19|few|15|.|TRBJ2-3
CASSITGEVADTQYF
TGTGCCAGTAGTATTACGGGAGAAGTCGCAGATACGCAGTATTTT
>TRBV5-1|.|14|.|TRBJ2-2
CASSLGSIAGELFF
TGCGCCAGCAGCTTGGGGAGCATTGCCGGGGAGCTGTTTTTT
>TRBV5-6|.|15|TRBD2|TRBJ2-7
CASSLLTSGSGEQYF
TGTGCCAGCAGCTTGTTGACTAGCGGGAGCGGCGAGCAGTACTTC
>TRBV9|.|14|TRBD2|TRBJ2-7
CASSSGSGGLEQYF
TGTGCCAGCAGCTCAGGGAGCGGGGGCCTCGAGCAGTACTTC
>TRBV25-1|few|14|.|TRBJ2-2
CASSVLIGTGELFF
TGTGCCAGCAGTGTTCTCATAGGCACCGGGGAGCTGTTTTTT
>TRBV30|many|15|TRBD1|TRBJ1-5
CAWSVAGQGHQPQHF
TGTGCCTGGAGTGTGGCGGGACAGGGTCATCAGCCCCAGCATTTT
>TRBV5-5|many|16|.|TRBJ1-1
CASSLEVRIGRTEAFF
TGTGCCAGCAGCTTGGAGGTGAGGATTGGGCGGACTGAAGCTTTCTTT
>TRBV7-2|few|17|TRBD2|TRBJ2-3
CASSLRGTSGRTDTQYF
TGTGCCAGCAGCTTACGTGGGACTAGCGGGAGAACAGATACGCAGTATTTT
>TRBV20-1|.|15|TRBD2|TRBJ2-7
CSARGLAGGPYEQYF
TGCAGTGCTAGAGGGCTAGCGGGAGGCCCCTACGAGCAGTACTTC
>TRBV6-1|many|13|.|TRBJ2-7
CASSVEGFNEQYF
TGTGCCAGCAGTGTTGAGGGATTCAACGAGCAGTACTTC
>TRBV28|many|15|.|TRBJ2-7
CASSSGAESATEQYF
TGTGCCAGCAGTTCCGGGGCGGAATCGGCCACCGAGCAGTACTTC
>TRBV5-4|.|14|.|TRBJ2-2
CAIMSERNTGELFF
TGTGCCATCATGTCAGAACGGAACACCGGGGAGCTGTTTTTT
>TRBV7-2|many|14|.|TRBJ1-2
CASSLDGGVGGYTF
TGTGCCAGCAGCTTAGACGGTGGGGTAGGTGGCTACACCTTC
>TRBV28|few|12|.|TRBJ2-7
CASGFLTYEQYF
TGTGCCAGCGGCTTCTTAACCTACGAGCAGTACTTC
>TRBV20-1|many|12|.|TRBJ1-1
CSAARDTSKAFF
TGCAGTGCAGCCCGGGACACCAGTAAAGCTTTCTTT
>TRBV11-2|.|15|TRBD1|TRBJ2-7
CASSAWDSPSDEQYF
TGTGCCAGCAGCGCGTGGGACAGCCCTTCGGACGAGCAGTACTTC
>TRBV27|.|17|TRBD1|TRBJ2-7
CASSSRQGIGSDYEQYF
TGTGCCAGCAGTTCCCGACAGGGGATAGGGTCCGACTACGAGCAGTACTTC
>TRBV9|few|16|.|TRBJ1-2
CASSGRNREGDYGYTF
TGTGCCAGCAGCGGCCGGAACAGGGAGGGTGACTATGGCTACACCTTC
>TRBV6-1|.|15|TRBD2|TRBJ2-1
CATWGGNKLRNEQFF
TGTGCCACCTGGGGGGGAAATAAGCTTCGGAATGAGCAGTTCTTC
>TRBV6-1|many|14|.|TRBJ1-5
CASREGRKNQPQHF
TGTGCCAGCAGGGAGGGGAGAAAAAATCAGCCCCAGCATTTT
>TRBV6-1|many|14|.|TRBJ1-2
CASSSEAIYGGYTF
TGTGCCAGCAGTTCGGAAGCCATTTATGGGGGCTACACCTTC
>TRBV12-3/TRBV12-4|many|16|TRBD1|TRBJ1-1
CASSLRTGGVNTEAFF
TGTGCCAGCAGCCTCCGGACAGGGGGAGTGAACACTGAAGCTTTCTTT
>TRBV7-2|many|12|.|TRBJ2-3
CASSLKQDTQYF
TGTGCCAGCAGCTTAAAGCAAGATACGCAGTATTTT
>TRBV5-4|.|14|.|TRBJ1-2
CASSLLTSSGGYTF
TGTGCCAGCAGCTTGTTGACCTCTTCGGGAGGCTACACCTTC
>TRBV15|.|17|TRBD1|TRBJ1-2
CATSRDLGTQGAGGYTF
TGTGCCACCAGCAGAGATCTCGGGACACAGGGGGCTGGGGGCTACACCTTC
>TRBV6-2/TRBV6-3|many|16|.|TRBJ2-2
CASSVPPGQHTGELFF
TGTGCCAGCAGCGTACCACCGGGACAACACACCGGGGAGCTGTTTTTT
>TRBV11-2|many|13|.|TRBJ2-4
CASSPTGRNIQYF
TGTGCCAGCAGTCCGACAGGGAGGAACATTCAGTACTTC
>TRBV18|.|18|TRBD1|TRBJ2-3
CASSPPRGTGAGTDTQYF
TGTGCCAGCTCACCACCGCGCGGGACAGGGGCTGGCACAGATACGCAGTATTTT
>TRBV28|many|13|.|TRBJ2-1
CASSLWGGNQQFF
TGTGCCAGCAGTTTATGGGGGGGCAATCAGCAGTTCTTC
>TRBV20-1|many|15|.|TRBJ2-1
CSATTQGSPYNEQFF
TGCAGTGCTACTACCCAGGGAAGCCCTTACAATGAGCAGTTCTTC
>TRBV7-3|many|13|.|TRBJ2-2
CASREGRTGELFF
TGTGCCAGCAGAGAGGGGAGAACCGGGGAGCTGTTTTTT
>TRBV7-9|few|15|TRBD1|TRBJ1-1
CASSQTGALNTEAFF
TGTGCCAGCAGCCAGACAGGGGCCCTGAACACTGAAGCTTTCTTT
>TRBV7-9|few|13|.|TRBJ1-4
CATADYGTRKLFF
TGTGCCACCGCGGATTACGGGACAAGGAAACTGTTTTTT
>TRBV11-2|many|16|.|TRBJ1-4
CASSLDLGATNEKLFF
TGTGCCAGCAGCTTAGATCTAGGAGCAACTAATGAAAAACTGTTTTTT